This TCR beta chain originates from a study of cytomegalovirus exposure and HLA in healthy donors. Of note for this clone: Its antigen is currently unknown.

General study findings and limits: At a 0.05 false discovery rate, a later analysis found about 17,000 TCR beta sequences to be associated with HLA alleles. Among TCR sequences, most were rare, though some public TCRs appeared in many donors. Some TCR beta chains (approximately 180 of them) were listed as cytomegalovirus-associated. In a later analysis, TCR beta V- and J-gene trimming showed a link to a missense DCLRE1C variant.

Trimming cost V 4 bases and J 6 bases, with 6 bases left between them. The CDR3 consists of 12 residues. Germline CDR1 is MRHNA and CDR2 is SNTAGT. Amplification used 60 Vbeta primers and 13 Jbeta primers. Profiling relied on immunoSEQ multiplex PCR, and the TCRdb table lists in-frame clones only, not all of them. The table includes fewer than 80,000 clones, approximately 75% detected once. The chain carries TRBV6-4 and TRBJ2-2, with D uncertain. Sequencing was done on a sample of PBMCs. The receptor comes from a woman aged 25 to 45 in good health and CMV-seronegative. DNA of the CDR3: TGTGCCAGCAGTGGAGACTCCGGGGAGCTGTTTTTT. Protein sequence: CASSGDSGELFF.